Presented here are 6 T cell receptor beta chains from one specimen sequenced in a study of cytomegalovirus exposure and HLA in healthy donors. The study ran its PCR with 60 Vbeta and 13 Jbeta primers. Only in-frame clones appear in the TCRdb table, and some are missing; sequencing was by immunoSEQ multiplex PCR. The sample carries 90,000 to 150,000 clones, around 68% recorded once. Source material: PBMCs. The source is a woman aged 45 to 65 in good health and CMV-seropositive.

V gene TRBV11-2 combines with J gene TRBJ1-5; no reliable D call. V was clipped by 5 bases and J by 0 bases, with 14 bases between them. This CDR3 has 16 amino acids. The germline CDR1 and CDR2 sequences are SGHAT and FQNNGV. The CDR3: CASSLGPGNSNQPQHF. In DNA, the CDR3 is TGTGCCAGCAGCCTTGGGCCCGGGAATAGCAATCAGCCCCAGCATTTT.

The chain recombines TRBV11-2 with TRBJ1-2, with TRBD1 identical over 8 bases. CDR1 and CDR2 from the germline V gene are SGHAT and FQNNGV. The CDR3 totals 14 residues. J lost 6 bases, V lost 3 bases, and 6 bases had no gene match. CDR3 sequence: CASSFGQGGDGYTF. CDR3 nucleotides: TGTGCCAGCAGCTTCGGACAGGGAGGTGATGGCTACACCTTC.

The V and J genes are TRBV19 and TRBJ2-5, with TRBD1 matching over 10 bases. The CDR3 has 13 residues. The V gene end was trimmed by 4 bases and the J gene end by 6 bases; junction bases not matched to a gene: 2. CDR1 LNHDA and CDR2 SQIVND come from the germline V gene (reference sequence). The CDR3 nucleotides are TGTGCCAGTAGTAGGACAGGGGGGCAGACCCAGTACTTC. Translation gives CASSRTGGQTQYF.

The genes are TRBV10-3 and TRBJ2-3; D unresolved. Trimming shortened V by 0 bases and J by 1 base, and 11 bases separated the two germline ends. The CDR3 runs to 16 residues. Germline assignment: CDR1 ENHRY and CDR2 SYGVKD. The chain's CDR3 is CAISESQWLGTDTQYF. CDR3 in DNA: TGTGCCATCAGTGAGTCTCAGTGGTTGGGCACAGATACGCAGTATTTT.

The chain carries TRBV18 and TRBJ1-1; no clear D. The germline V and J ends were trimmed by 0 bases and 7 bases, with 15 bases remaining between them. CDR1 and CDR2 from the germline V gene are KGHSH and LQKENI. CDR3 length: 15 residues. The chain's CDR3 is CASSPPHRPNGEAFF. In nucleotides, the CDR3 is TGTGCCAGCTCACCACCTCACAGACCCAACGGTGAAGCTTTCTTT. The whole variable domain, filled in from reference TRBV18 and TRBJ1-1, reads NAGVMQNPRHLVRRRGQEARLRCSPMKGHSHVYWYRQLPEEGLKFMVYLQKENIIDESGMPKERFSAEFPKEGPSILRIQQVVRGDSAAYFCASSPPHRPNGEAFFGQGTRLTVV.

This clone was seen a few times. The chain links TRBV7-6 to TRBJ2-7, with D maybe TRBD1 (6 bases). Trimming pared 5 bases from V and 2 bases from J, leaving 16 bases between. The CDR3 is made up of 15 amino acids. Germline loops: CDR1 SGHVS, CDR2 FNYEAQ. The CDR3 here is CASSRRMDSTYEQYF. For the CDR3, the DNA is TGTGCCAGCAGCCGGCGAATGGACAGTACCTACGAGCAGTACTTC.